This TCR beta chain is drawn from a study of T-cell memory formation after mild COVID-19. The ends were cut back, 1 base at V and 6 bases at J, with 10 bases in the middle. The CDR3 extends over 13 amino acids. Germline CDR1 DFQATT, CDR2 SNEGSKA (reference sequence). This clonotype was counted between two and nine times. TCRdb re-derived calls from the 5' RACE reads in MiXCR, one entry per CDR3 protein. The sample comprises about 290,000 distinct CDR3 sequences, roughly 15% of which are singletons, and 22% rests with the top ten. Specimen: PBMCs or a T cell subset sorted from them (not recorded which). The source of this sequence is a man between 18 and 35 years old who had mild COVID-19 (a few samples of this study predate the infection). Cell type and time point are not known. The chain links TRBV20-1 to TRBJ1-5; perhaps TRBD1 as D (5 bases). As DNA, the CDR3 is TGCAGTGCTAGAGCCGGGGGAGGTCAGCCCCAGCATTTT. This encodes CSARAGGGQPQHF.